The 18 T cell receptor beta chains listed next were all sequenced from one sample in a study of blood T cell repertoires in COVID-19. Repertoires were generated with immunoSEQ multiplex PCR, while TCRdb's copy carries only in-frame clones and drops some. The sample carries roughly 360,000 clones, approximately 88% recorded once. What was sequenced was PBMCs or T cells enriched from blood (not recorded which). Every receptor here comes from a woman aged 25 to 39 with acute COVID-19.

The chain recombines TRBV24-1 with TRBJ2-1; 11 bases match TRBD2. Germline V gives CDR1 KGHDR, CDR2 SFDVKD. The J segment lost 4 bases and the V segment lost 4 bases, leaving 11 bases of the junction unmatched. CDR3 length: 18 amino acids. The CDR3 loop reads CATSDSKPTSGAYNEQFF. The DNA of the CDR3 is TGTGCCACCAGTGACTCCAAACCGACTAGCGGGGCATACAATGAGCAGTTCTTC.

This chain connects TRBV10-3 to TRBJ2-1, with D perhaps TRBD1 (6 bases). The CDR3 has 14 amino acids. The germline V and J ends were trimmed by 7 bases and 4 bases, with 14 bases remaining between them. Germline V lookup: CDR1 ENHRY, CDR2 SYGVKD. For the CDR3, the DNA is TGTGCCATCAAAAGTTCAGGGACATACAATGAGCAGTTCTTC. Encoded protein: CAIKSSGTYNEQFF.

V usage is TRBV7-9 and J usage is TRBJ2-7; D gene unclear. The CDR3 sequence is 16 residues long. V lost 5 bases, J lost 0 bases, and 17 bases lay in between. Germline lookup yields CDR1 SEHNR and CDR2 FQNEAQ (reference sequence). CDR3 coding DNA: TGTGCCAGCAGCCCGCCCGCCGAGCTTAGCTCCTACGAGCAGTACTTC. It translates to CASSPPAELSSYEQYF.

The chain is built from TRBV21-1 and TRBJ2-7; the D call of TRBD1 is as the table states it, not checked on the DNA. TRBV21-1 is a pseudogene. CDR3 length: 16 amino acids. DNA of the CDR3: TGTGCCAGCAGCACCGGGAGGGACAGGGGATCCTACGAGCAGTACTTC. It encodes CASSTGRDRGSYEQYF.

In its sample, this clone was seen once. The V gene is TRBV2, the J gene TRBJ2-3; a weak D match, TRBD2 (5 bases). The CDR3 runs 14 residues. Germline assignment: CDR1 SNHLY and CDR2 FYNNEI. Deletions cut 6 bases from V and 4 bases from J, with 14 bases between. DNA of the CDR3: TGTGCCAGCAGGGTGGCGCCTAGCCCAGATACGCAGTATTTT. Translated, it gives CASRVAPSPDTQYF. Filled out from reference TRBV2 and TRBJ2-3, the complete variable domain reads EPEVTQTPSHQVTQMGQEVILRCVPISNHLYFYWYRQILGQKVEFLVSFYNNEISEKSEIFDDQFSVERPDGSNFTLKIRSTKLEDSAMYFCASRVAPSPDTQYFGPGTRLTVL.

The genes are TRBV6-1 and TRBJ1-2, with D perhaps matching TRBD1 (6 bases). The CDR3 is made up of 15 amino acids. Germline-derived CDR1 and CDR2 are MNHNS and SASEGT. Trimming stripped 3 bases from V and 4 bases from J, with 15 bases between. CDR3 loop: CASSEIGGSFYGYTF. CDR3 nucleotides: TGTGCCAGCAGTGAGATAGGGGGTAGCTTCTATGGCTACACCTTC.

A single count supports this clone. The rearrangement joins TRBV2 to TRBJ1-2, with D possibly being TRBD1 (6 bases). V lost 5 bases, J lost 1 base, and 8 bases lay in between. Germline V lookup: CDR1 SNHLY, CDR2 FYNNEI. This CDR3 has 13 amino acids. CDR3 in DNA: TGTGCCAGCAGTCCGGACAGTAACTATGGCTACACCTTC. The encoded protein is CASSPDSNYGYTF.

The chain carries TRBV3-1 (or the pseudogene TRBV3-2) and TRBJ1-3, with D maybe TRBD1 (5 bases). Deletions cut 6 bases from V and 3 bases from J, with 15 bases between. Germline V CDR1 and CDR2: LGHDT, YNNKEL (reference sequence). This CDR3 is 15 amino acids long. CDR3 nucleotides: TGTGCCAGCAGTATGGTCCCCGGGGGTGGAAACACCATATATTTT. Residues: CASSMVPGGGNTIYF.

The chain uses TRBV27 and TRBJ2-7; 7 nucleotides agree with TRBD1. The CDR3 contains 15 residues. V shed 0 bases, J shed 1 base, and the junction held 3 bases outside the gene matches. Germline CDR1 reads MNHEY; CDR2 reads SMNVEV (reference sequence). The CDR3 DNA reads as TGTGCCAGCAGTTTATCGGCCAGGGGGTCCTACGAGCAGTACTTC. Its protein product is CASSLSARGSYEQYF.

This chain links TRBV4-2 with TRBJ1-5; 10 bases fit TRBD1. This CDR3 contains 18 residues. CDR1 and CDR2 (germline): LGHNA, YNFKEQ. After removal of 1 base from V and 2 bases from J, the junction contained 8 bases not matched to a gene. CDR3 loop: CASSQGQGAPSGNQPQHF. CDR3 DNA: TGTGCCAGCAGCCAAGGACAGGGGGCCCCCTCGGGCAATCAGCCCCAGCATTTT.

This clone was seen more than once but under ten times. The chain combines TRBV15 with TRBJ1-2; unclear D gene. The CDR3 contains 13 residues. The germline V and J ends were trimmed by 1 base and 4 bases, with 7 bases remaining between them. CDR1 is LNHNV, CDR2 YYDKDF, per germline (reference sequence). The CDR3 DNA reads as TGTGCCACCAGCAGAGGGGCAGCCTATGGCTACACCTTC. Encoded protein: CATSRGAAYGYTF.

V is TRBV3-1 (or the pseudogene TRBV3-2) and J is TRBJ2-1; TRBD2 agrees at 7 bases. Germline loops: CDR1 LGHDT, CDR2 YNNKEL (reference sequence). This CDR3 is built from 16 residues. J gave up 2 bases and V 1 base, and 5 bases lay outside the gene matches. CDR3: CASSQGGGLTYNEQFF. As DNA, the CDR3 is TGTGCCAGCAGCCAAGGGGGGGGACTAACCTACAATGAGCAGTTCTTC.

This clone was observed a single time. CDR3 amino acids: CASRRRRSDTEAFF. CDR3 DNA: TGTGCCAGTAGGAGACGGAGGTCAGACACTGAAGCTTTCTTT. The chain links TRBV19 to TRBJ1-1; D call uncertain. CDR1 and CDR2 from the germline V gene are LNHDA and SQIVND (reference sequence). The ends were cut back, 6 bases at V and 3 bases at J, with 14 bases in the middle. This CDR3 spans 14 amino acids.

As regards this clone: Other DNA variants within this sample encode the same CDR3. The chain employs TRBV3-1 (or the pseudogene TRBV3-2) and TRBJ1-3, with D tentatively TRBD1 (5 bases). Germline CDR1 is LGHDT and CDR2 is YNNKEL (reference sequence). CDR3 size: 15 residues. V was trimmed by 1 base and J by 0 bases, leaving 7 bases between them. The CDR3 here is CASSQGGGSGNTIYF. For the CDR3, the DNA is TGTGCCAGCAGCCAAGGGGGGGGCTCTGGAAACACCATATATTTT.

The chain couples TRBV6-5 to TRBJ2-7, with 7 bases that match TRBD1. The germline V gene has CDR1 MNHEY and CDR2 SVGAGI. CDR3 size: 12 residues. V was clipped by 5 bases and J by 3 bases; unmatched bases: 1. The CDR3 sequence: CASSRDSYEQYF. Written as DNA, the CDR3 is TGTGCCAGCAGTCGGGACAGCTACGAGCAGTACTTC.

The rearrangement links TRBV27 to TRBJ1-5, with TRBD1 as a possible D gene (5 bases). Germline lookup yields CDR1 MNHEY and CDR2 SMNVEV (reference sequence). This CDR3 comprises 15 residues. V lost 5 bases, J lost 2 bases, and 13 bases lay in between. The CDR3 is CASSTAGGGNQPQHF. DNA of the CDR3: TGTGCCAGCAGTACCGCCGGGGGAGGCAATCAGCCCCAGCATTTT.

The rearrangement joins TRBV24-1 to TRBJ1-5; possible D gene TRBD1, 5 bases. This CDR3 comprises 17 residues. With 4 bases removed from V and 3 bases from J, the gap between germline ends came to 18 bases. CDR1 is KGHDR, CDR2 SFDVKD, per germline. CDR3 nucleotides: TGTGCCACCAGTGACCCTACTACCGACAGCTTCAATCAGCCCCAGCATTTT. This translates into CATSDPTTDSFNQPQHF.

CDR3: CASSYDLTGGYEQYF. CDR3 nucleotide sequence: TGTGCCAGCAGTTATGATCTGACAGGGGGCTACGAGCAGTACTTC. The chain links TRBV28 to TRBJ2-7; TRBD1 matches at 9 bases. V lost 4 bases, J lost 3 bases, and 7 bases stayed unmatched. Germline loops: CDR1 MDHEN, CDR2 SYDVKM. This CDR3 is 15 amino acids long.